These T cell receptor beta chains were read from a single sample in a study of CD8+ T cells in alopecia areata. Here immunoSEQ multiplex PCR was the method, and the copy in TCRdb shows in-frame clones only, minus some. Of roughly 180,000 clones detected, roughly 50% appear once; the ten largest clones hold under 14%. Sequencing was performed on CD8+ T cells sorted from blood, taken at week 24, from a patient treated with tofacitinib. The receptor source for this set is a human donor with alopecia areata. CDR3s include the opening cysteine and the closing phenylalanine or tryptophan. A D gene is named only where the DNA matches it firmly. Only some rows state a clone size, as once, few, many or a class for expanded clones.

V gene,clone size,D gene,J gene,CDR3 protein,CDR3 DNA
TRBV29-1,few,TRBD1,TRBJ2-7,CSVEGEGTGTPVGQYF,TGCAGCGTTGAAGGGGAGGGGACAGGGACTCCAGTCGGGCAGTACTTC
TRBV29-1,NA,NA,TRBJ1-5,CSAVEGNQPQHF,TGCAGCGCCGTTGAGGGCAATCAGCCCCAGCATTTT
TRBV23-1,few,NA,TRBJ2-7,CASSGIYEQYF,TGCGCCAGCAGTGGAATCTACGAGCAGTACTTC
TRBV5-6,NA,NA,TRBJ2-7,CASSGPLRQEPYEQYF,TGTGCCAGCAGCGGGCCCCTACGACAGGAGCCCTACGAGCAGTACTTC
TRBV30,NA,NA,TRBJ1-1,CAWSPGGFRTTEAFF,TGTGCCTGGAGTCCTGGGGGGTTTAGGACCACTGAAGCTTTCTTT
TRBV23-1,few,NA,TRBJ2-5,CASSQSYRAEETQYF,TGCGCCAGCAGTCAATCCTACAGGGCCGAAGAGACCCAGTACTTC
TRBV7-8,NA,NA,TRBJ2-3,CASSPDSGTDTQYF,TGTGCCAGCAGCCCTGACTCAGGCACAGATACGCAGTATTTT
TRBV7-8,few,NA,TRBJ2-2,CASSLHTGELFF,TGTGCCAGCAGCCTCCACACCGGGGAGCTGTTTTTT
TRBV4-1,NA,NA,TRBJ2-7,CASSQDLGYEQYF,TGCGCCAGCAGCCAAGACTTGGGCTACGAGCAGTACTTC
TRBV19,NA,NA,TRBJ1-1,CASSIVPGNTEAFF,TGTGCCAGTAGTATCGTCCCAGGGAACACTGAAGCTTTCTTT
TRBV30,NA,NA,TRBJ1-1,CAWSVLENTEAFF,TGTGCCTGGAGTGTTCTGGAGAACACTGAAGCTTTCTTT
TRBV6-6,few,NA,TRBJ1-1,CASNLQAPEAFF,TGTGCCAGCAACCTTCAGGCGCCTGAAGCTTTCTTT
TRBV28,NA,TRBD1,TRBJ1-2,CASSPDREVGGYTF,TGTGCCAGCAGTCCCGACAGGGAGGTGGGCGGCTACACCTTC
TRBV29-1,NA,NA,TRBJ2-1,CSVGGNEQFF,TGCAGCGTTGGAGGCAATGAGCAGTTCTTC
TRBV2,NA,NA,TRBJ2-7,CASMFPVSHEQYF,TGTGCCAGCATGTTCCCAGTCTCGCACGAGCAGTACTTC
TRBV27,NA,NA,TRBJ2-5,CASSLTQLGQETQYF,TGTGCCAGCAGTTTGACGCAACTCGGCCAAGAGACCCAGTACTTC
TRBV29-1,NA,TRBD1,TRBJ2-7,CSVSASGQGPTDEQYF,TGCAGCGTCTCTGCATCCGGACAGGGCCCTACCGACGAGCAGTACTTC
TRBV27,NA,TRBD2,TRBJ2-7,CASSPLGSGGCSVEQYF,TGTGCCAGCAGCCCTCTGGGGAGCGGGGGGTGTAGCGTCGAGCAGTACTTC
TRBV13,few,NA,TRBJ2-1,CASSLVSGDEQFF,TGTGCCAGCAGCTTAGTTTCAGGGGATGAGCAGTTCTTC
TRBV29-1,NA,NA,TRBJ1-1,CSVVDGRVRAFF,TGCAGCGTTGTAGACGGCAGGGTCCGGGCTTTCTTT
TRBV19,NA,NA,TRBJ2-1,CASSTPGWGSYNEQFF,TGTGCCAGTAGTACCCCCGGATGGGGCTCCTACAATGAGCAGTTCTTC
TRBV7-3,NA,NA,TRBJ2-2,CASSLEVDTGELFF,TGTGCCAGCAGCTTAGAAGTTGACACCGGGGAGCTGTTTTTT
TRBV29-1,few,TRBD1,TRBJ1-4,CSVGQGPEKLFF,TGCAGCGTTGGACAGGGCCCAGAAAAACTGTTTTTT
TRBV7-2,NA,NA,TRBJ2-3,CASSLGRGRTDTQYF,TGTGCCAGCAGCTTAGGTAGGGGGAGGACAGATACGCAGTATTTT
TRBV6-5,NA,NA,TRBJ2-2,CASSYTDDGELFF,TGTGCCAGCAGTTACACAGACGACGGGGAGCTGTTTTTT
TRBV11-2,few,NA,TRBJ2-2,CASSSKGGELFF,TGTGCCAGCAGTTCGAAGGGCGGGGAGCTGTTTTTT
TRBV5-1,NA,NA,TRBJ2-7,CASSSYEQYF,TGCGCCAGCAGCTCCTACGAGCAGTACTTC
TRBV29-1,few,NA,TRBJ2-7,CSVEGHTDGSYEQYF,TGCAGCGTTGAGGGGCATACCGACGGGTCCTACGAGCAGTACTTC
TRBV5-6,NA,NA,TRBJ2-1,CASSLENGGLDEQFF,TGTGCCAGCAGCTTGGAGAACGGAGGCCTTGATGAGCAGTTCTTC
TRBV29-1,NA,NA,TRBJ1-2,CSVAGVENYGYTF,TGCAGCGTTGCGGGGGTAGAAAACTATGGCTACACCTTC
TRBV5-6,NA,NA,TRBJ2-1,CASINRDQGYNEQFF,TGTGCCAGCATCAACCGGGACCAGGGGTACAATGAGCAGTTCTTC
TRBV11-2,NA,NA,TRBJ2-5,CASSLDRDQETQYF,TGTGCCAGCAGCTTAGACAGGGACCAAGAGACCCAGTACTTC
TRBV5-1,few,NA,TRBJ1-1,CASSLSKGNTEAFF,TGCGCCAGCAGCTTGTCAAAAGGGAACACTGAAGCTTTCTTT
TRBV19,few,NA,TRBJ1-1,CASSIGVGGSTEAFF,TGTGCCAGTAGTATCGGGGTCGGGGGTTCCACTGAAGCTTTCTTT
TRBV4-3,NA,NA,TRBJ2-7,CASSQDSGGYEQYF,TGCGCCAGCAGCCAAGATAGTGGCGGCTACGAGCAGTACTTC
TRBV29-1,few,TRBD2,TRBJ2-1,CSANLAGGPEQFF,TGCAGCGCCAACCTAGCGGGGGGGCCTGAGCAGTTCTTC
TRBV7-9,few,TRBD2,TRBJ2-7,CASSLVSLADEQYF,TGTGCCAGCAGCTTAGTTAGCCTAGCGGACGAGCAGTACTTC
TRBV7-8,NA,TRBD1,TRBJ2-7,CASSPRGQSPYEQYF,TGTGCCAGCAGCCCCCGGGGACAGTCCCCCTACGAGCAGTACTTC
TRBV23-1,NA,TRBD1,TRBJ1-2,CASSQSDRTGERGYTF,TGCGCCAGCAGTCAATCAGACAGGACAGGGGAAAGGGGCTACACCTTC
TRBV5-6,once,NA,TRBJ2-7,CASSVAAGLRAAEQYF,TGTGCCAGCAGCGTCGCTGCAGGGCTCCGGGCAGCTGAGCAGTACTTC
TRBV27,NA,NA,TRBJ2-1,CASSLTWGNEQFF,TGTGCCAGCAGTCTCACTTGGGGCAATGAGCAGTTCTTC
TRBV2,NA,NA,TRBJ2-5,CASTPDIQEQYF,TGTGCCAGCACCCCGGATATACAGGAGCAGTACTTC
TRBV7-3,NA,NA,TRBJ2-1,CASSSDMSSYNEQFF,TGTGCCAGCAGTTCGGACATGAGCTCCTACAATGAGCAGTTCTTC
TRBV29-1,NA,TRBD1,TRBJ1-2,CSVHTGTGEGYTF,TGCAGCGTTCACACCGGGACAGGGGAAGGCTACACCTTC
TRBV27,NA,NA,TRBJ2-7,CASGAYEQYF,TGTGCCAGCGGTGCCTACGAGCAGTACTTC
TRBV4-3,NA,TRBD1,TRBJ2-6,CASSQNARGSGANVLTF,TGCGCCAGCAGCCAAAATGCCAGGGGGTCTGGGGCCAACGTCCTGACTTTC
TRBV4-3,NA,NA,TRBJ1-1,CASSQVGLGSEAFF,TGCGCCAGCAGCCAAGTAGGGCTCGGTAGTGAAGCTTTCTTT
TRBV28,NA,NA,TRBJ1-4,CASSFNSLSPREKLFF,TGTGCCAGCAGTTTTAATTCGCTCAGCCCAAGGGAAAAACTGTTTTTT
TRBV29-1,few,NA,TRBJ1-2,CSVEDMQTYGYTF,TGCAGCGTTGAAGATATGCAGACTTATGGCTACACCTTC
TRBV19,NA,TRBD1,TRBJ2-7,CASSIQGANEQYF,TGTGCCAGTAGTATCCAGGGGGCCAACGAGCAGTACTTC
TRBV4-1,NA,TRBD1,TRBJ2-2,CASSPRTGNTGELFF,TGCGCCAGCAGCCCGCGGACAGGAAACACCGGGGAGCTGTTTTTT
TRBV25-1,NA,NA,TRBJ2-7,CASRESYEQYF,TGTGCCAGCCGAGAGTCCTACGAGCAGTACTTC
TRBV5-6,NA,NA,TRBJ2-1,CASSLFASYNEQFF,TGTGCCAGCAGCTTGTTCGCTAGCTACAATGAGCAGTTCTTC
TRBV5-6,NA,TRBD1,TRBJ1-5,CASSLGTGFQPQHF,TGTGCCAGCAGCTTGGGGACAGGGTTTCAGCCCCAGCATTTT